This T cell receptor beta chain was recorded in a study of naive and memory T cell subsets. Study-level results: Clonotypes here are unpaired alpha or beta chain sequences. Possibly reflecting memory cells re-expressing CD45RA, a few larger clonotypes occurred in naive repertoires, especially CD8. Over 85% of naive TCR sequences appeared only once, unlike memory subsets.

With respect to this clonotype: Its specificity is unknown.

Four subsets defined by CD45RA and CD27 were sorted after CD3, CD4, CD8 and live/dead staining. The CDR3 extends over 13 amino acids. From germline, CDR1 is KGHDR and CDR2 SFDVKD. V shed 1 base and J shed 9 bases, with 9 bases lying between them. Two oligonucleotides, mixed equimolar, formed the beta constant-region primer covering TRBC1 and TRBC2. Four rounds of PCR amplified the ligated cDNA using nested alpha and beta constant-region primers plus SP2. Each CDR3 protein gets one entry after TCRdb re-called the UMI-ligation and nested PCR reads with MiXCR. The sample has around 140,000 distinct CDR3 sequences; roughly 23% are singletons.

This TCR came from a human donor in good health. This sequence joins TRBV24-1 and TRBJ2-1; D not resolved. The sequenced material came from naive CD4+ T cells from blood. The CDR3 DNA reads as TGTGCCACCAGTGATTTCATTGGACGTGAGCAGTTCTTC. It specifies CATSDFIGREQFF.